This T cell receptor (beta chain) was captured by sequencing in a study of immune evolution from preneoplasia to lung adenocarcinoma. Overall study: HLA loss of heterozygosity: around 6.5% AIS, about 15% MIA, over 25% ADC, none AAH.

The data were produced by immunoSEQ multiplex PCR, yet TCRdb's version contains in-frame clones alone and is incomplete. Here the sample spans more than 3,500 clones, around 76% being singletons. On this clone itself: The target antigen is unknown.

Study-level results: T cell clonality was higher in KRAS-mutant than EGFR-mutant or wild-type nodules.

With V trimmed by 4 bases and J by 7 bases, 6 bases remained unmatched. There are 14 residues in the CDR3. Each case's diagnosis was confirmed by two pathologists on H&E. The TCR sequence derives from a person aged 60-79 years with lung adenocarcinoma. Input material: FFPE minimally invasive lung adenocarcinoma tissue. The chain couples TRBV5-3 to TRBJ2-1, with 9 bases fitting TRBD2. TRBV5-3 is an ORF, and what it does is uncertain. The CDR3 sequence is CARSLWTSANEQFF. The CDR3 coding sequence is TGTGCCAGAAGCCTCTGGACTAGCGCAAATGAGCAGTTCTTC.